This T cell receptor beta chain came from a study of cytomegalovirus exposure and HLA in healthy donors. Broader study findings: Whilst most TCR sequences proved rare, a subset of public TCRs occurred across many donors. A few chains tied to CMV proved CMV antigen-specific in vitro. In the 95 to 150 validation repertoires, about 94% of cluster scores exceeded 0, per a later analysis.

With respect to this clone: Antigen specificity is unknown.

Separation from the roughly 670-subject first cohort characterized the roughly 120-subject validation cohort, to which the donors belonged. From germline, CDR1 is MNHEY and CDR2 SMNVEV (reference sequence). V lost 4 bases to trimming and J lost 13 bases, with 17 bases between them. The CDR3 sequence is 14 residues long. Libraries were prepared by immunoSEQ multiplex PCR; TCRdb keeps only in-frame clonotypes and omits some of them. This table holds roughly 68,000 clones, roughly 97% found once. Sequencing was done on a sample of PBMCs. The V and J genes are TRBV27 and TRBJ1-6; possibly TRBD1 for D (5 bases). The TCR originated in a man between 18 and 29 years old in good health and CMV-seronegative. The CDR3 protein is CASSSQGALRPLHF. The CDR3 nucleotides read TGTGCCAGCAGTTCCCAGGGCGCTTTGCGGCCCCTCCACTTT.